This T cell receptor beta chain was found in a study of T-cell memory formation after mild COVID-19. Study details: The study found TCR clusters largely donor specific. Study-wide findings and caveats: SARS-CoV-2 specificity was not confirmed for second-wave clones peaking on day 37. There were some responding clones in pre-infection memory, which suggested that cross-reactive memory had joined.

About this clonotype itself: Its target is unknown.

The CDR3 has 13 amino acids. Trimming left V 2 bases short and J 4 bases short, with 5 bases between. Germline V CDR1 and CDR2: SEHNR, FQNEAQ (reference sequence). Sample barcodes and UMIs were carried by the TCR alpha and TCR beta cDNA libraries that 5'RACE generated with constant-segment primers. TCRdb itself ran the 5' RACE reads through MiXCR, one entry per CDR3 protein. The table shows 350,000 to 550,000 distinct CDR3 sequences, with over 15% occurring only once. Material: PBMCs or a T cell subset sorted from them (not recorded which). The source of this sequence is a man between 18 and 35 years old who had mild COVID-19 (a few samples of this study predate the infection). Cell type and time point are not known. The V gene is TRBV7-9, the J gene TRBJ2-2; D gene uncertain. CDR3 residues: CASSLHITGELFF. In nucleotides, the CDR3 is TGTGCCAGCAGCTTACATATCACCGGGGAGCTGTTTTTT.